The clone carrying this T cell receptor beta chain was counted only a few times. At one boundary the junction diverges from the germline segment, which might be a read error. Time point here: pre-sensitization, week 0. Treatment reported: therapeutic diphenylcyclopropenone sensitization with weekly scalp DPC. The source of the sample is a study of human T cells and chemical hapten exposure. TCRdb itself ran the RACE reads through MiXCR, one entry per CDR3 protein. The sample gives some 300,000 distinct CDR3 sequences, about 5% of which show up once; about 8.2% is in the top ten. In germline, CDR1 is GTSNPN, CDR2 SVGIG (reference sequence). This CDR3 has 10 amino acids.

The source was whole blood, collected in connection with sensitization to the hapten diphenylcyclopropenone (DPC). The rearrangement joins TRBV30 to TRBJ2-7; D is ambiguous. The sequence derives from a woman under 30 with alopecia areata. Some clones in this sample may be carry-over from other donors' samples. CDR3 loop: CAWSSRKKWF. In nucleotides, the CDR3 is TGTGCCTGGAGTTCCCGAAAAAAGTGGTTC.